This T cell receptor (beta chain) is drawn from a study (dated by TCRdb to 2015 to 2017). Concerning the study at large: The study set out to test whether tumor-infiltrating Tregs in breast cancer get recruited from blood Tregs or are instead converted in situ from other CD4+ T cell subsets. Overall study results and their limits: Validation in the larger cohort was restricted to a single TCR beta V-J rearrangement rather than whole repertoires. The greatest overlap of tumor-infiltrating Treg TCR alpha and beta sequences was observed with tumor naive CD4+ T cells, followed by blood naive CD4+ T cells. Tumor memory CD4+ T cell TCR gene usage was found to cluster with blood and lymph node memory CD4+ cells and with lymph node naive CD4+ cells.

To purify naive CD4+ T cells, the Miltenyi Naive CD4+ T Cell Isolation kit was used, and CD25 microbeads served to deplete Tregs. Tregs, naive and memory CD4+ T cells from tumor, blood and ipsilateral draining lymph nodes of about 5 breast cancer patients underwent full-length TCR alpha and beta sequencing. Tumor tissue and lymph nodes obtained from ipsilateral axillary dissection were perfused with PBS, minced and then digested with collagenase I and hyaluronidase. Ficoll density gradient centrifugation was used to isolate mononuclear cells from lymph nodes or from over 40 ml of peripheral blood. Sorted cell populations were confirmed by FACS to exceed 90% purity. Of note for this clonotype: No antigen is known for it. In this CDR3 the conserved last residue, phenylalanine or tryptophan, is missing, so a read error is likely.

Amplification of full-length TCR variable regions was done by 5' RACE PCR using constant-region reverse primers, and this step was followed by semi-nested PCR with Nested Universal Primer A. The ReliaPrep RNA Cell Miniprep System was used to extract total RNA, which was then reverse transcribed into 5'RACE-ready cDNA with the SMARTer RACE 5'/3' Kit. Full-length TCR alpha and beta libraries were barcoded with multiplex adaptors and sequenced on an Illumina MiSeq. On the authors' methods: For each of nine subset-tissue groups, sequencing data from the five patients were pooled, and the groups were compared by unsupervised clustering of TCR gene usage. The Morisita-Horn index was used to calculate repertoire similarity, with shared sequences weighted by how much each contributed to each repertoire. The public sequencing data were trimmed at Q25 with fastp and processed into clonotypes with MiXCR by TCRdb, which kept only in-frame beta chains. Duplicate CDR3 protein sequences are folded into a single record with the most common DNA and genes. TCRdb's processing, not the authors', yielded these V and J calls. The sample table records some 31,000 distinct CDR3 sequences; approximately 30% of these occur just once. Clones ranked in the top ten supply 3.5% to 4.5% of the sample.

The germline V gene supplies CDR1 SGDLS and CDR2 YYNGEE. Trimming removed 3 bases from V and 0 bases from J, leaving 9 bases between the germline ends. A total of 15 residues make up the CDR3, ends included. The CDR3 DNA has 45 bases and is translated from base 1. This receptor was identified in a female donor with breast cancer. The rearranged chain carries TRBV9 and TRBJ1-4; the D gene identity is not certain. The sample was naive CD4+ T cells sorted from a lymph node. The intended sense of this specimen's cell subset or site label: naive CD4+ T cells, CD4+CD45RA+CD25-. The DNA sequence is given as TGTGCCAGCAGCGCCACCGTTGCAACTAATGAAAAACTGTTTTGT. This sequence encodes CASSATVATNEKLFC.